The 27 T cell receptor beta chains in this list originate from one sample, sequenced in a study of regulatory T cells in long-lasting Graves disease. TCR beta libraries were built with iRepertoire HTBI primers and Arm-PCR of CDR3 regions. TCRdb itself ran the multiplex PCR reads through MiXCR, one entry per CDR3 protein. The sample carries 500,000 or so distinct CDR3 sequences, approximately 16% recorded once. Specified time point: newly diagnosed GD, antithyroid drugs for less than 3 months. Isolated PBMC RNA provided the starting material for the TCR library. The same specimen was also included in a second study, on T cells in Graves' hyperthyroidism and ophthalmopathy.

Sequenced material: peripheral blood mononuclear cells (PBMCs), taken at new diagnosis, from a patient treated with antithyroid drugs. These receptors came from a woman aged 35 to 60 with Graves disease.

This clonotype was detected only a few times. The chain couples TRBV5-8 to TRBJ2-7; 7 bases are shared with TRBD1. The CDR3 spans 15 residues. J was trimmed by 1 base and V by 0 bases; bases with no gene match: 4. Per germline, CDR1 SGHTS and CDR2 YDEGEE. The DNA for the CDR3 is TGTGCCAGCAGCTTGGGGACAGGTGCTTCCTACGAGCAGTACTTC. It encodes CASSLGTGASYEQYF.

This clonotype was seen many times. This sequence joins TRBV5-1 and TRBJ2-7, with D maybe TRBD1 (6 bases). Deletions cut 0 bases from V and 1 base from J, with 14 bases between. The CDR3 extends over 16 amino acids. Germline V CDR1 and CDR2: SGHRS, YFSETQ. CDR3: CASSLVRGTGSYEQYF. The CDR3 nucleotides are TGCGCCAGCAGCTTGGTAAGGGGCACAGGGTCCTACGAGCAGTACTTC.

This clonotype occurred a few times. The V call is TRBV6-2 or TRBV6-3, the J call TRBJ1-2, with TRBD1 matching over 10 bases. V shed 0 bases and J 8 bases; nucleotides not matched to a gene: 6. The CDR3 has 15 amino acids. Germline values: CDR1 MNHEY, CDR2 SVGEGT. The CDR3 is CASSYSGQGGTGYTF. CDR3 bases: TGTGCCAGCAGTTACTCTGGACAGGGGGGAACCGGCTACACCTTC.

The rearrangement links TRBV10-2 to TRBJ1-5; D call uncertain. V shed 0 bases and J shed 8 bases, with 14 bases lying between them. The CDR3 has 15 amino acids. The germline CDR1 and CDR2 sequences are WSHSY and SAAADI. CDR3 residues: CASSESSFSWKPQHF. The CDR3 DNA is TGCGCCAGCAGTGAGTCTAGCTTCTCGTGGAAGCCCCAGCATTTT.

This clonotype was recorded many times. The chain employs TRBV3-1 and TRBJ2-7; possible D gene TRBD2, 5 bases. Trimming stripped 2 bases from V and 2 bases from J, with 10 bases between. CDR3 length: 14 amino acids. Germline CDR1 is LGHDT and CDR2 is YNNKEL (reference sequence). The CDR3 here is CASSQSLGAYEQYF. The CDR3 DNA sequence: TGTGCCAGCAGCCAATCCCTCGGGGCCTACGAGCAGTACTTC.

There are many counts of this clonotype. The chain carries TRBV5-1 and TRBJ2-7, with TRBD2 as a possible D gene (5 bases). This CDR3 is built from 11 residues. The germline V and J ends were trimmed by 3 bases and 5 bases, with 6 bases remaining between them. Germline CDR1 is SGHRS and CDR2 is YFSETQ. The CDR3: CASSYGNEQYF. The CDR3 DNA sequence: TGCGCCAGCAGCTACGGGAACGAGCAGTACTTC.

CDR3 protein: CASSQDWTGVRELFF. The CDR3 DNA sequence: TGCGCCAGCAGCCAAGATTGGACAGGAGTCCGGGAGCTGTTTTTT. The chain uses TRBV4-1 and TRBJ2-2; 7 positions match TRBD1. The CDR3 loop spans 15 amino acids. In germline, CDR1 is MGHRA, CDR2 YSYEKL. The V and J ends lost 0 bases and 9 bases, in that order; junction bases with no gene match: 7.

V and J are TRBV6-2 or TRBV6-3 and TRBJ2-3, with 10 bases fitting TRBD2. The CDR3 consists of 15 residues. J was trimmed by 1 base and V by 6 bases; bases with no gene match: 4. From germline, CDR1 is MNHEY and CDR2 SVGEGT. The CDR3 sequence: CASRELAGGTDTQYF. The CDR3 region has the DNA TGTGCCAGCAGAGAGCTAGCGGGGGGCACAGATACGCAGTATTTT.

The genes are TRBV3-1 and TRBJ2-1; 9 nucleotides line up with TRBD1. After removal of 0 bases from V and 0 bases from J, the junction contained 6 bases not matched to a gene. Germline CDR1 and CDR2: LGHDT and YNNKEL (reference sequence). The length of the CDR3 is 18 residues. DNA of the CDR3: TGTGCCAGCAGCCAAGATGTAGGGACAGGGAGCTCCTACAATGAGCAGTTCTTC. Translating it yields CASSQDVGTGSSYNEQFF.

This clonotype was observed a handful of times. V is TRBV5-1 and J is TRBJ1-2; D is perhaps TRBD1 (6 bases). The CDR3 runs to 17 residues. Germline values: CDR1 SGHRS, CDR2 YFSETQ. Trimming removed 3 bases at V and 0 bases at J, with 18 bases between. The CDR3 region has the DNA TGCGCCAGCAGCTCGCCGGGGACATCTAGCTCTAACTATGGCTACACCTTC. The encoded protein is CASSSPGTSSSNYGYTF.

This clonotype occurred a few times. The chain is built from TRBV9 and TRBJ2-5, with D perhaps given as TRBD1 or TRBD2 (5 bases each). This CDR3 has 16 residues. Trimming pared 4 bases from V and 5 bases from J, leaving 21 bases between. The germline V gene encodes CDR1 SGDLS and CDR2 YYNGEE. In nucleotides, the CDR3 is TGTGCCAGCAGCCTTCGGGGCACACTCGGCAGGGAGACCCAGTACTTC. Translating gives CASSLRGTLGRETQYF.

The table lists this clonotype with a few counts. The V call is TRBV6-1, the J call TRBJ1-1; weak D call: TRBD1 (5 bases). V was cut by 4 bases and J by 13 bases, with 13 bases left in between. The CDR3 loop spans 11 amino acids. Germline V lookup: CDR1 MNHNS, CDR2 SASEGT. Here the CDR3 reads CASSAGTRGFF. CDR3 sequence (DNA): TGTGCCAGCAGTGCCGGGACTAGAGGTTTCTTT.

This clonotype was recorded at least ten times. The J gene is TRBJ2-1, the V gene TRBV5-8; no definite D call. Trimming took 4 bases from V and 4 from J, leaving 15 bases between them. CDR1 and CDR2 from the germline V gene are SGHTS and YDEGEE. This CDR3 contains 15 residues. The CDR3 DNA sequence: TGTGCCAGCAGCCTTCCGGACGGTGGGTACAATGAGCAGTTCTTC. Translation gives CASSLPDGGYNEQFF.

In regard to this clonotype: Just one base apart from a much larger clone, this may be a read error. CDR3 sequence (DNA): TGTGCCAGCGGGACAGGGGGCTACGAGCAGTTCTTC. It translates to CASGTGGYEQFF. J is TRBJ2-1 and V is TRBV7-8, with TRBD1 identical over 12 bases. This CDR3 region has 12 residues. Germline CDR1 is SGHVS and CDR2 is FQNEAQ. J was trimmed by 10 bases and V by 8 bases; bases with no gene match: 3.

This clonotype was recorded at least ten times. V usage is TRBV2 and J usage is TRBJ2-2; 8 bases fit TRBD2. V lost 10 bases, J lost 0 bases, and 10 bases stayed unmatched. Germline-derived CDR1 and CDR2 are SNHLY and FYNNEI. This CDR3 spans 16 amino acids. CDR3 protein: CATKRDGGANTGELFF. In DNA form, the CDR3 reads TGTGCCACAAAACGGGACGGGGGGGCGAACACCGGGGAGCTGTTTTTT.

This clonotype was counted only a few times. This chain connects TRBV3-1 to TRBJ2-2; 8 bases map to TRBD1. This CDR3 spans 17 amino acids. After removal of 5 bases from V and 1 base from J, the junction contained 9 bases not matched to a gene. CDR1 is LGHDT, CDR2 YNNKEL, per germline (reference sequence). For the CDR3, the DNA is TGTGCCAGCAGCTCATTCTCGGGGACAGGGAACACCGGGGAGCTGTTTTTT. This codes for CASSSFSGTGNTGELFF.

This clonotype was picked up a small number of times. The chain joins TRBV12-3 or TRBV12-4 to TRBJ2-5, with D unclear. V was pared by 2 bases and J by 4 bases, with 8 bases between. This CDR3 is 13 amino acids long. CDR3 DNA sequence: TGTGCCAGCAGTTTAAGGTCGGGAGAGACCCAGTACTTC. Translating it yields CASSLRSGETQYF.

The rearrangement joins TRBV30 to TRBJ2-4, with 9 bases matching TRBD1. The V segment lost 5 bases and the J segment 0 bases; nucleotides outside the gene matches: 2. Germline CDR1 is GTSNPN and CDR2 is SVGIG (reference sequence). The CDR3 spans 14 residues. DNA for the CDR3: TGTGCCTGGGGGACAGGGATAGCCAAAAACATTCAGTACTTC. Protein product: CAWGTGIAKNIQYF.

This clonotype was detected once. A read error may explain this, as a much larger clone is one base away. The chain has TRBV2 and TRBJ1-5, with a tentative D call TRBD1 (5 bases). Germline assignment: CDR1 SNHLY and CDR2 FYNNEI. Trimming took 6 bases from V and 7 from J, leaving 16 bases between them. There are 14 residues in the CDR3. CDR3 DNA: TGTGCCAGCAGCACCGACGGGGGTGGCCAGCCCCAGCATTTT. It encodes CASSTDGGGQPQHF.

This clonotype was counted ten times or more. This CDR3 reads CASSGLVETQYF. CDR3 DNA: TGTGCCAGCAGTGGGTTGGTCGAGACCCAGTACTTC. The chain is built from TRBV6-1 and TRBJ2-5; D unclear. The CDR3 length is 12 residues. The V and J ends lost 4 bases and 5 bases respectively, with 8 bases between them. Germline values: CDR1 MNHNS, CDR2 SASEGT.

This clonotype was seen many times. The CDR3 region is CASSRTGDYNSPLHF. CDR3 nucleotide sequence: TGTGCCAGCAGTCGGACAGGGGACTATAATTCACCCCTCCACTTT. This chain connects TRBV2 to TRBJ1-6; 9 bases line up with TRBD1. This CDR3 contains 15 residues. CDR1 SNHLY and CDR2 FYNNEI come from the germline V gene. Trimming removed 5 bases from V and 3 bases from J; junction bases left unmatched: 2. Looking up the rest from reference TRBV2 and TRBJ1-6 gives the full variable domain: EPEVTQTPSHQVTQMGQEVILRCVPISNHLYFYWYRQILGQKVEFLVSFYNNEISEKSEIFDDQFSVERPDGSNFTLKIRSTKLEDSAMYFCASSRTGDYNSPLHFGNGTRLTVT.

This clonotype was counted many times. Compared with germline, one end of the junction differs, possibly owing to a read error. The rearrangement links TRBV11-2 to TRBJ2-7, with TRBD1 as a possible D gene (5 bases). This CDR3 region has 12 residues. Germline CDR1 is SGHAT and CDR2 is FQNNGV. Written as DNA, the CDR3 is TGTGCCAGCAGCCTAGACAGAGGCGAGCAGTACTTC. Translating it yields CASSLDRGEQYF.

Regarding this clonotype: The conserved final phenylalanine or tryptophan is absent from the CDR3, which likely points to a read error. The DNA is omitted, as the CDR3 cannot be located on it reliably, and the CDR3 follows TCRdb's listing. V usage is TRBV2 and J usage is TRBJ2-1; no DNA check was done on the table's D call, TRBD2. Per the germline V gene, CDR1 is SNHLY and CDR2 is FYNNEI. A total of 13 residues make up the CDR3, ends included. The CDR3 here is CASSDLTTSGGAL.

V gene TRBV5-1 combines with J gene TRBJ2-3, with D uncertain. Trimming removed 0 bases at V and 5 bases at J, with 10 bases between. CDR3 length: 14 amino acids. Germline values: CDR1 SGHRS, CDR2 YFSETQ. Here the CDR3 DNA reads TGCGCCAGCAGCTTGGAGCAGGTACGAGATACGCAGTATTTT. Its protein is CASSLEQVRDTQYF.

This clonotype was counted many times. A read error may account for a junction end that differs from germline. The chain carries TRBV3-1 and TRBJ2-5, with 10 bases fitting TRBD2. Germline V lookup: CDR1 LGHDT, CDR2 YNNKEL (reference sequence). This CDR3 is built from 15 residues. The CDR3 reads CASSQAGGHQETQYF. CDR3 coding DNA: TGTGCCAGCAGTCAAGCGGGGGGGCACCAAGAGACCCAGTACTTC.

The V call is TRBV6-1, the J call TRBJ2-7; the match to TRBD1 covers 9 bases. The CDR3 runs to 13 residues. V lost 6 bases, J lost 5 bases, and 5 bases stayed unmatched. Germline lookup yields CDR1 MNHNS and CDR2 SASEGT. Here the CDR3 reads CASRTGGVNEQYF. The CDR3 nucleotides are TGTGCCAGCAGGACAGGGGGAGTCAACGAGCAGTACTTC.

This clonotype was seen a few times. The germline gene is not matched at one end of the junction; a read error may be the cause. The CDR3 bases are TGTGCCAGCAGTTACTCGACGTTTGACTATGATTCACCCCTCCACTTT. Residues: CASSYSTFDYDSPLHF. V gene TRBV6-5 combines with J gene TRBJ1-6, with unresolved D. The CDR3 runs to 16 residues. CDR1 MNHEY and CDR2 SVGAGI come from the germline V gene.